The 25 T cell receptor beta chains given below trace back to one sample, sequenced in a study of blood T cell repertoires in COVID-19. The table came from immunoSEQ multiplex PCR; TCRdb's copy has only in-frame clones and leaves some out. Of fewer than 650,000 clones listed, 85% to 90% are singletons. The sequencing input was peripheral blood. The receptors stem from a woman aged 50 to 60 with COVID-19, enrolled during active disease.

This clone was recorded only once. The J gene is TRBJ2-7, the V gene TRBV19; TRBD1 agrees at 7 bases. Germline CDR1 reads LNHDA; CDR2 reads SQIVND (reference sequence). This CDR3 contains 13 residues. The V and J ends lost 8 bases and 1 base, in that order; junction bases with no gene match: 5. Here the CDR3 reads CASRQGNSYEQYF. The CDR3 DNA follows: TGTGCCAGTCGACAGGGCAATTCCTACGAGCAGTACTTC.

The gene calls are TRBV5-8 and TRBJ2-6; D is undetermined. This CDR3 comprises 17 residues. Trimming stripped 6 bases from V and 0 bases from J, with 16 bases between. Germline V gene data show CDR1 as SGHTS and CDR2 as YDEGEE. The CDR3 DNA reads TGTGCCAGCATCCTGGATCGGGTTTTCTCTGGGGCCAACGTCCTGACTTTC. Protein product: CASILDRVFSGANVLTF.

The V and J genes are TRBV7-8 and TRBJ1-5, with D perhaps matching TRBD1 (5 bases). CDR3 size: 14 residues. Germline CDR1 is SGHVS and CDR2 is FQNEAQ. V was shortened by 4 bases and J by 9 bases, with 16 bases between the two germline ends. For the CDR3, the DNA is TGTGCCAGCAGCTCGGACCGGGCCGGGGGGCCCCAGCATTTT. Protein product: CASSSDRAGGPQHF.

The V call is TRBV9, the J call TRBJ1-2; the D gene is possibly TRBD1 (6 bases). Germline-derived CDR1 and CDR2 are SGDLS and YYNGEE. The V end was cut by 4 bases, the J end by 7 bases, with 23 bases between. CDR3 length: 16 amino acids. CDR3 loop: CASSRRGQGRVGGYTF. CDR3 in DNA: TGTGCCAGCAGCCGCCGAGGGCAGGGGAGGGTCGGTGGCTACACCTTC. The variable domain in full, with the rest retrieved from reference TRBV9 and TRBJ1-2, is DSGVTQTPKHLITATGQRVTLRCSPRSGDLSVYWYQQSLDQGLQFLIQYYNGEERAKGNILERFSAQQFPDLHSELNLSSLELGDSALYFCASSRRGQGRVGGYTFGSGTRLTVV.

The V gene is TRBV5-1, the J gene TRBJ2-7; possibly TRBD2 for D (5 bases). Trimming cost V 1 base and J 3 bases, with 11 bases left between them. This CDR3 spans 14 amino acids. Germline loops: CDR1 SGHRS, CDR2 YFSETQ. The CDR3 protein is CASSLRGPGYEQYF. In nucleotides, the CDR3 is TGCGCCAGCAGCTTGCGAGGGCCTGGCTACGAGCAGTACTTC.

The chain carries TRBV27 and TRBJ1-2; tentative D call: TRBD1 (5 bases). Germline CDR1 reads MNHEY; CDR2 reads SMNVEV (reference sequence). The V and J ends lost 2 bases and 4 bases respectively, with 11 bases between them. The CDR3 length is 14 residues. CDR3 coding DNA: TGTGCCAGCAGTTTAGGGGCAGCTTTCTATGGCTACACCTTC. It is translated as CASSLGAAFYGYTF.

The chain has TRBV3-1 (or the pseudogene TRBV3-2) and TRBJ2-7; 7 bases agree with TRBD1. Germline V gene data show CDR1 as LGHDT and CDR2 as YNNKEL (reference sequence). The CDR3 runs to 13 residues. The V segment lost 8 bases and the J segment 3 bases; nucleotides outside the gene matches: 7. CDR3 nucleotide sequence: TGTGCCAGCTCGAGGGACAGACACTACGAGCAGTACTTC. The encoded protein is CASSRDRHYEQYF.

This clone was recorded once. In DNA, the CDR3 is TGCGCCAGCCGCAATAGGAGCTCCTACGAGCAGTACTTC. Encoded protein: CASRNRSSYEQYF. The rearrangement links TRBV4-1 to TRBJ2-7; D gene ambiguous. Trimming pared 8 bases from V and 0 bases from J, leaving 11 bases between. Looked up from germline, CDR1 is MGHRA and CDR2 is YSYEKL. The CDR3 sequence is 13 residues long.

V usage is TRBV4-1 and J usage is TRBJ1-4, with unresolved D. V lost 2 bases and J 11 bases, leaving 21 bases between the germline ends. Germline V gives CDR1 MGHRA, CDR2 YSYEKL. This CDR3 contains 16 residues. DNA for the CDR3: TGCGCCAGCAGCCAAATTATGGAGTTTCCCTTTCTCAAACTGTTTTTT. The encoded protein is CASSQIMEFPFLKLFF.

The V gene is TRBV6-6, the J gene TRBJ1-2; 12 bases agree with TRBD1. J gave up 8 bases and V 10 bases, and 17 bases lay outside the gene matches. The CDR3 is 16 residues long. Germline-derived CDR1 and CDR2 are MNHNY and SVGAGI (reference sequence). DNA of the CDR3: TGTGCCACCCAGGGGGACTCGGGACAGGGGGCAGAAGGCTACACCTTC. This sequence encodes CATQGDSGQGAEGYTF.

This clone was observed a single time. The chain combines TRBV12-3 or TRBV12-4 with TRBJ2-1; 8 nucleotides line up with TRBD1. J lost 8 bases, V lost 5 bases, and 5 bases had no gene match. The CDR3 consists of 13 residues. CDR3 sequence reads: CASSASQGDEQFF. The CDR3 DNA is TGTGCCAGCAGTGCTTCACAGGGGGATGAGCAGTTCTTC.

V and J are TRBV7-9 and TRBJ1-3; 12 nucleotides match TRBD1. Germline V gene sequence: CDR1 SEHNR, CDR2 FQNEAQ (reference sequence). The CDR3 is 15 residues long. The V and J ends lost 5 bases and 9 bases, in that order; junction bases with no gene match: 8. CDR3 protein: CASSPAGQGAPTIYF. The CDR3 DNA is TGTGCCAGCAGCCCGGCGGGACAGGGGGCCCCCACCATATATTTT.

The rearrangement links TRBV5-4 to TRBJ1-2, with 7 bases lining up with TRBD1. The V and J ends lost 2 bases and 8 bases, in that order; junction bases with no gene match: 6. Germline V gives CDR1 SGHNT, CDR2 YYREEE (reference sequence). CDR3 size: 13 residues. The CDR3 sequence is CASSLGQEGGYTF. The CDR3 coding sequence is TGTGCCAGCAGCTTAGGACAGGAAGGCGGCTACACCTTC. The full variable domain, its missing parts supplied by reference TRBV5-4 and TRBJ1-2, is ETGVTQSPTHLIKTRGQQVTLRCSSQSGHNTVSWYQQALGQGPQFIFQYYREEENGRGNFPPRFSGLQFPNYSSELNVNALELDDSALYLCASSLGQEGGYTFGSGTRLTVV.

As DNA, the CDR3 is TGTGCCAGCAGTGTAGGACAGGGGGGTAAAGAGACCCAGTACTTC. The encoded protein is CASSVGQGGKETQYF. The V gene is TRBV7-3, the J gene TRBJ2-5; 10 bases fit TRBD1. The CDR3 runs 15 residues. The J segment lost 3 bases and the V segment lost 6 bases, leaving 7 bases of the junction unmatched. Germline V gives CDR1 SGHTA, CDR2 FQGTGA.

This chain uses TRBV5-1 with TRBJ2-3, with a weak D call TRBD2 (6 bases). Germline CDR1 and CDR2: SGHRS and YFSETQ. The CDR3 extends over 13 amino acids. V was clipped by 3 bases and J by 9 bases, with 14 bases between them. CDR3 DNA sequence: TGCGCCAGCAGCTCGGGGGACTCGAACACGCAGTATTTT. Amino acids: CASSSGDSNTQYF.

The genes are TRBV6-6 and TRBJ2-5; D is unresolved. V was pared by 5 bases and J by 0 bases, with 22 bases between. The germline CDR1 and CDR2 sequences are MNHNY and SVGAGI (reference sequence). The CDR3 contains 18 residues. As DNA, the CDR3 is TGTGCCAGCAGTCCGCCACCGGTGGGTACAGTCTACCAAGAGACCCAGTACTTC. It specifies CASSPPPVGTVYQETQYF.

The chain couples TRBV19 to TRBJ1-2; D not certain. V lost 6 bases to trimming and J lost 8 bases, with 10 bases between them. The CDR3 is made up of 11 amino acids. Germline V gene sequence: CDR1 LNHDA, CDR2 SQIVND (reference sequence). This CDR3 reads CASSQAGGYTF. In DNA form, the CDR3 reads TGTGCCAGTAGCCAGGCGGGCGGCTACACCTTC. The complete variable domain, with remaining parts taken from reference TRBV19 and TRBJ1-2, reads DGGITQSPKYLFRKEGQNVTLSCEQNLNHDAMYWYRQDPGQGLRLIYYSQIVNDFQKGDIAEGYSVSREKKESFPLTVTSAQKNPTAFYLCASSQAGGYTFGSGTRLTVV.

The CDR3 sequence is CASSQGDNTEAFF. The CDR3 nucleotides are TGTGCCAGCAGCCAAGGAGATAACACTGAAGCTTTCTTT. The chain joins TRBV3-1 (or the pseudogene TRBV3-2) to TRBJ1-1; no definite D call. The CDR3 is 13 residues long. With 1 base removed from V and 2 bases from J, the gap between germline ends came to 5 bases. From germline, CDR1 is LGHDT and CDR2 YNNKEL (reference sequence).

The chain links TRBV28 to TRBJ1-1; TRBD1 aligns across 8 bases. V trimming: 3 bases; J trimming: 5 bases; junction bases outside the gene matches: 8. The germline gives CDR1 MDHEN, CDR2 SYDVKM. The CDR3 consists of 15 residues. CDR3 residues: CASSFYGQGGTEAFF. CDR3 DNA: TGTGCCAGCAGTTTCTACGGACAGGGAGGAACTGAAGCTTTCTTT.

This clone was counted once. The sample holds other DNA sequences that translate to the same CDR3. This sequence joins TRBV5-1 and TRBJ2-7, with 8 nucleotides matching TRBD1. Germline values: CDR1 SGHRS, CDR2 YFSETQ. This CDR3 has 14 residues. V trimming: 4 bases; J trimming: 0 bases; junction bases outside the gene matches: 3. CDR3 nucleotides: TGCGCCAGCAGCCCTCAGGGGGCCTCCTACGAGCAGTACTTC. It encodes CASSPQGASYEQYF.

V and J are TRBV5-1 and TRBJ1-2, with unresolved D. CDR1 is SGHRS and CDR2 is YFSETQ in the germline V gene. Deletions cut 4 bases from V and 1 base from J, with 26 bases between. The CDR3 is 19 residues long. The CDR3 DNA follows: TGCGCCAGCAGCCCTCCGGATGACACCCGCTCCCATCGTAACTATGGCTACACCTTC. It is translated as CASSPPDDTRSHRNYGYTF.

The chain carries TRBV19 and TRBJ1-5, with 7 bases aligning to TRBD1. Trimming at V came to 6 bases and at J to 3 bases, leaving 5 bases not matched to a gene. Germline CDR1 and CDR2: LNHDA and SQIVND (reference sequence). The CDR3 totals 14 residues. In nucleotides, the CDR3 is TGTGCCAGTAGGTACAGGGGTAACAATCAGCCCCAGCATTTT. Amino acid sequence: CASRYRGNNQPQHF.

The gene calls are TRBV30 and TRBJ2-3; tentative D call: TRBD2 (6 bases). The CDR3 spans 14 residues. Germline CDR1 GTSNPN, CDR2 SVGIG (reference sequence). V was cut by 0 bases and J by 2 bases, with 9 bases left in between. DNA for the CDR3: TGTGCCTGGAGTGTGGGGACTTACACAGATACGCAGTATTTT. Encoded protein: CAWSVGTYTDTQYF.

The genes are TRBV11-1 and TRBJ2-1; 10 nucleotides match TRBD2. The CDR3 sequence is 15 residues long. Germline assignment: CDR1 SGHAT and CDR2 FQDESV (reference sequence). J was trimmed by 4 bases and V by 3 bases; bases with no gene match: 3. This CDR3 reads CASSLLAGGYNEQFF. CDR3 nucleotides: TGTGCCAGCAGCTTGTTAGCGGGGGGATACAATGAGCAGTTCTTC.

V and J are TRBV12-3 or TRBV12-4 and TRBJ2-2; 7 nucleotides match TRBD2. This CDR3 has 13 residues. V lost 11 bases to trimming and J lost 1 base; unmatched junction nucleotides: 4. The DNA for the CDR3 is TGTGCCGGACTAGTCATGAACACCGGGGAGCTGTTTTTT. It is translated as CAGLVMNTGELFF.